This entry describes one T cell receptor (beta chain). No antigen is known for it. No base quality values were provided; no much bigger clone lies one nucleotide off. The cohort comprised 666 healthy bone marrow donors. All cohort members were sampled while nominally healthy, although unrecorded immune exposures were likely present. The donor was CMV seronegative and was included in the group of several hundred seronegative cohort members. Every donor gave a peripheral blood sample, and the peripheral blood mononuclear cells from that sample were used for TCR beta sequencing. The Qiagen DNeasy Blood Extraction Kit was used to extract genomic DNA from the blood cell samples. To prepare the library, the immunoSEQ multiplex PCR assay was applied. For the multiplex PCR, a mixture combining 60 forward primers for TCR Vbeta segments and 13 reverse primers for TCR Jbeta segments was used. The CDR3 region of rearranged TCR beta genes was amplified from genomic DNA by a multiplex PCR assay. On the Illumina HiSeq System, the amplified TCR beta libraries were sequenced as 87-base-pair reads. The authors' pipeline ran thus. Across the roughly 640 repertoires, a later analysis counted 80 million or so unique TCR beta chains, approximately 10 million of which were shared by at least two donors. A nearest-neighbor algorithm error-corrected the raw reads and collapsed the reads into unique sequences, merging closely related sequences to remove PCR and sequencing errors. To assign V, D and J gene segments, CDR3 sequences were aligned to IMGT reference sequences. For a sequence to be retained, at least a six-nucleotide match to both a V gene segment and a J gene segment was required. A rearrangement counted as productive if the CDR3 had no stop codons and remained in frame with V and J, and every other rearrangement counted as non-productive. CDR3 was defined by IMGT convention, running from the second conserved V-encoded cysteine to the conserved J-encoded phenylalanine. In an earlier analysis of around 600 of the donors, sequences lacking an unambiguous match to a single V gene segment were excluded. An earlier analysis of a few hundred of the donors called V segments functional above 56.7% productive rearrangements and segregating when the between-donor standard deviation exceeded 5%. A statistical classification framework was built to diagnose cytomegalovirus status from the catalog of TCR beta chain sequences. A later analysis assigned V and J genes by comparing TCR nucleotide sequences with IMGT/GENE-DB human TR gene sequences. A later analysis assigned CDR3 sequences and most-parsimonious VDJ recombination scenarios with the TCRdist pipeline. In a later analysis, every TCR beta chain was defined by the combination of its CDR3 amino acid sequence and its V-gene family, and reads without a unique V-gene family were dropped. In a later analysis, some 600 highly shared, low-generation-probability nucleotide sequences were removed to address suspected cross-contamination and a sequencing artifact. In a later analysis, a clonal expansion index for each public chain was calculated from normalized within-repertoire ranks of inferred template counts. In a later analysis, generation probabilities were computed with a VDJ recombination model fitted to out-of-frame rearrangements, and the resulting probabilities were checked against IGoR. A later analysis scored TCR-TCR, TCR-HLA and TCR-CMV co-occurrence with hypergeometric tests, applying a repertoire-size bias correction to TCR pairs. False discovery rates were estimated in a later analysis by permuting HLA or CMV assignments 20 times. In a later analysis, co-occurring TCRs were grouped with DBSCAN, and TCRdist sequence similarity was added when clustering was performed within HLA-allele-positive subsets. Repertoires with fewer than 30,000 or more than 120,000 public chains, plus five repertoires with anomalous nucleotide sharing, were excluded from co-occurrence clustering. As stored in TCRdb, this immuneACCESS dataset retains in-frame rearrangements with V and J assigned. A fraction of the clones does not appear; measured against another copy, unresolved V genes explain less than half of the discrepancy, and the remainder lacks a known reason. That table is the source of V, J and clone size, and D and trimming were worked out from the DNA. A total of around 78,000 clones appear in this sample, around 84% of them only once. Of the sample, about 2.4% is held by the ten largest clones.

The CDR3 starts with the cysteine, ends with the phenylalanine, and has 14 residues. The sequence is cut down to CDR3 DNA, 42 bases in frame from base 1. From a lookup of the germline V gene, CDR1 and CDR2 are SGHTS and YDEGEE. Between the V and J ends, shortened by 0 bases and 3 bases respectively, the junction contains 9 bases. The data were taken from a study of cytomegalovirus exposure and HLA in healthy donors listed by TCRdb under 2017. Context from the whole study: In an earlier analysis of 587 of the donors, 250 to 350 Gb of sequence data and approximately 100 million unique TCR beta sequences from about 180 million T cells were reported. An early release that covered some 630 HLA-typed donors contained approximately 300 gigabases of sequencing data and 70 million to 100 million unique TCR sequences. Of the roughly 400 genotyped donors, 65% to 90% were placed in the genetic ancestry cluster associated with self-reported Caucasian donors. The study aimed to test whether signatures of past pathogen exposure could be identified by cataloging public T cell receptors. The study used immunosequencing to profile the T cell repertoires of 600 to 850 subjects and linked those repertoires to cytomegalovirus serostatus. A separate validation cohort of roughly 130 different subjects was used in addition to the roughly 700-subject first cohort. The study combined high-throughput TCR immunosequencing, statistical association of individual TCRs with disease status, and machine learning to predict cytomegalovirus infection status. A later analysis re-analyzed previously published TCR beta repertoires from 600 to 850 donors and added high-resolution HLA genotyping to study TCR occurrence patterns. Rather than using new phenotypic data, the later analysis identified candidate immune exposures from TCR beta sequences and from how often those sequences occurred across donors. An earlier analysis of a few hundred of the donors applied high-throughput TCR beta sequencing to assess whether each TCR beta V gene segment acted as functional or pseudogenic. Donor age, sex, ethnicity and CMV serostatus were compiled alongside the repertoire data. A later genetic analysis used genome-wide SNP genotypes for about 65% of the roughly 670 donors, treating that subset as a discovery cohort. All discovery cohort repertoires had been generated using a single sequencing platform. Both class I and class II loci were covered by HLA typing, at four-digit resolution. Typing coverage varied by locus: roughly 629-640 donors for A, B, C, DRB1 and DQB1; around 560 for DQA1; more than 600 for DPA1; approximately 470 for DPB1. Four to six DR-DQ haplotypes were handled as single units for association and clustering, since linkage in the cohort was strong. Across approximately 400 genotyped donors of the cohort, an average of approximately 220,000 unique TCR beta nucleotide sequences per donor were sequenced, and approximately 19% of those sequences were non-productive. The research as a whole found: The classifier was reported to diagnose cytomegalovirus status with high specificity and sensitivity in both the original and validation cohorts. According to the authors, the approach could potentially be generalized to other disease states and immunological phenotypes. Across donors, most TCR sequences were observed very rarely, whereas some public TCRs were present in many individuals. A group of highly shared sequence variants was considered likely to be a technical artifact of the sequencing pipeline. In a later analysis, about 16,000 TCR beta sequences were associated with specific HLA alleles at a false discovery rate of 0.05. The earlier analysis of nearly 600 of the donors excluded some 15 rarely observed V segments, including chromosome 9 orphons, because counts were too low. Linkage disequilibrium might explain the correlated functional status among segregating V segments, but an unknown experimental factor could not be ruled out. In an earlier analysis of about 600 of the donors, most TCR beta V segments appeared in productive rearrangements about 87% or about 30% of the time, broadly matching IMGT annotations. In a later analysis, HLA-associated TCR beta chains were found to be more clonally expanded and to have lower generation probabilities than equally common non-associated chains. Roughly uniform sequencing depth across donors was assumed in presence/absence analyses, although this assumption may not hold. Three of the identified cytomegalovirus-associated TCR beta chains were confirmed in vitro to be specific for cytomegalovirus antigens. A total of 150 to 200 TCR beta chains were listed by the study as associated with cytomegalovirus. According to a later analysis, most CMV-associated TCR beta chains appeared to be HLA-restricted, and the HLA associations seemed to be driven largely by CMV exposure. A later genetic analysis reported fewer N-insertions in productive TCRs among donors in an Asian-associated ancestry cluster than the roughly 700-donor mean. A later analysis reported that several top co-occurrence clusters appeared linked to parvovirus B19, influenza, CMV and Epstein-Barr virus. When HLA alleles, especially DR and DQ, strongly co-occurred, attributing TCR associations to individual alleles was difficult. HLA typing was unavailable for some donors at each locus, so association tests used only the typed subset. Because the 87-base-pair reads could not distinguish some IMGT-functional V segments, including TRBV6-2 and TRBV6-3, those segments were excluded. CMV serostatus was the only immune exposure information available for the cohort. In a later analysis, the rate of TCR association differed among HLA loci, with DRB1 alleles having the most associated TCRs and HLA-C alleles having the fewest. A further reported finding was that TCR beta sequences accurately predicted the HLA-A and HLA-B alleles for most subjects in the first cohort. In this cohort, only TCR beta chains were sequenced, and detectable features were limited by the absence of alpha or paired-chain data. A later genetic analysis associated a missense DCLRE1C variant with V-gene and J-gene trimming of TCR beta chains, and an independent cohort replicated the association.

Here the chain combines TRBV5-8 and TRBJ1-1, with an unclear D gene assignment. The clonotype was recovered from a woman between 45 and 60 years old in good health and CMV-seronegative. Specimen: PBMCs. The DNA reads TGTGCCAGCAGCTTGGTAAGCGGGGACACTGAAGCTTTCTTT. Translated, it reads CASSLVSGDTEAFF.